Included here is one T cell receptor (beta chain) sequence, with context. These data originate in a study of blood T cell repertoires in COVID-19. Looking at the study overall: COVID-19 samples, acute and convalescent, were from the United States, Italy and Spain. PBMCs, B-cell-depleted T cells, or T cells provided the cDNA or gDNA that made up the material.

Germline V gene sequence: CDR1 KGHSH, CDR2 LQKENI. Losses at the gene ends were 6 bases for V and 7 bases for J; bases not matched to a gene: 9. The CDR3 extends over 15 amino acids. As handled by the study authors: Amplified reference gene primers provided the basis for estimating nucleated cell counts. The protocol was immunoSEQ multiplex PCR, while the TCRdb copy is restricted to in-frame clones and leaves out a portion. That table supplies the V and J calls and clone size; D and trimming were determined from the DNA. The sample records approximately 230,000 clones, over 70% being singletons. The sequence came from a man older than 75 with acute or convalescent COVID-19. What was sequenced was peripheral blood. The chain carries TRBV18 and TRBJ1-5, with TRBD1 identical over 10 bases. The CDR3 bases are TGTGCCAGCTCCCTAGGCGGGACAGGGGTGCAGCCCCAGCATTTT. The encoded protein is CASSLGGTGVQPQHF.